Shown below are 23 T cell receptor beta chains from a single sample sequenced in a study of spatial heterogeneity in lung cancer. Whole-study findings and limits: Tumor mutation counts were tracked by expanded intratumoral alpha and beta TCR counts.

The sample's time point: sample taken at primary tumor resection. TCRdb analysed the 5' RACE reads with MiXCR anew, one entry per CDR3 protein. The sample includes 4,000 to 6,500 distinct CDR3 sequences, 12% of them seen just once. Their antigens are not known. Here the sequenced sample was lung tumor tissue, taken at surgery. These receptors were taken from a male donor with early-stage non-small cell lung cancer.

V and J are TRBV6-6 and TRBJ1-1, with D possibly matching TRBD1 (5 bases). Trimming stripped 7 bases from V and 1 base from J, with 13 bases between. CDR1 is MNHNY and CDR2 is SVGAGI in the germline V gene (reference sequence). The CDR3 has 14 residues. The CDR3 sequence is CASIRGQGNTEAFF. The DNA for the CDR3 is TGTGCCAGCATACGCGGGCAGGGGAACACTGAAGCTTTCTTT.

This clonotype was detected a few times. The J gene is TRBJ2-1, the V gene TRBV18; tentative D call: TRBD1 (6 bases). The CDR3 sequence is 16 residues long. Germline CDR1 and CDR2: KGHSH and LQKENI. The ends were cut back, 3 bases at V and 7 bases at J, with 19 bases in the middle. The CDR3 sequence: CASSPNRVVMGNEQFF. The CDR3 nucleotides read TGTGCCAGCTCACCGAACAGGGTTGTGATGGGGAATGAGCAGTTCTTC.

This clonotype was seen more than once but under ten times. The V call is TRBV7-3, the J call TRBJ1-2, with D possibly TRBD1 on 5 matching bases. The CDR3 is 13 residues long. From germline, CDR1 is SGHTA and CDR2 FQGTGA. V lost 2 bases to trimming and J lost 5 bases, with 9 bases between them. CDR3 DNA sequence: TGTGCCAGCAGCTTAGGGGGAGAGTATGGCTACACCTTC. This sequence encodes CASSLGGEYGYTF.

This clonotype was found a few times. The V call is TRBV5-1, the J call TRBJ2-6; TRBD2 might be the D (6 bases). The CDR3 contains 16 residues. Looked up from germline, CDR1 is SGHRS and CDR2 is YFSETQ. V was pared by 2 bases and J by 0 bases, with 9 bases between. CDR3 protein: CASSFGGTSGANVLTF. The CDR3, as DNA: TGCGCCAGCAGCTTTGGGGGGACCTCTGGGGCCAACGTCCTGACTTTC. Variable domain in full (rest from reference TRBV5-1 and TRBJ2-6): KAGVTQTPRYLIKTRGQQVTLSCSPISGHRSVSWYQQTPGQGLQFLFEYFSETQRNKGNFPGRFSGRQFSNSRSEMNVSTLELGDSALYLCASSFGGTSGANVLTFGAGSRLTVL.

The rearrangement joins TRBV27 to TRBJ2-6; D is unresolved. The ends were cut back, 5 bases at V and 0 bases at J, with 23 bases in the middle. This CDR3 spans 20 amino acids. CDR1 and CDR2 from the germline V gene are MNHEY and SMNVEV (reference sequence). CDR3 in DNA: TGTGCCAGCAGTCACGGGTCGGTCAGGACCCTATCCTCTGGGGCCAACGTCCTGACTTTC. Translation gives CASSHGSVRTLSSGANVLTF. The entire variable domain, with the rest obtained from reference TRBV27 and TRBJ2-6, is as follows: EAQVTQNPRYLITVTGKKLTVTCSQNMNHEYMSWYRQDPGLGLRQIYYSMNVEVTDKGDVPEGYKVSRKEKRNFPLILESPSPNQTSLYFCASSHGSVRTLSSGANVLTFGAGSRLTVL.

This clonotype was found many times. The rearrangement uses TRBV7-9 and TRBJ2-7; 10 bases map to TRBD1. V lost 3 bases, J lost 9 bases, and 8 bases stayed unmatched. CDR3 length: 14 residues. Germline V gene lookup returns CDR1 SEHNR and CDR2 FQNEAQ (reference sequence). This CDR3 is CASSFGTGVALQYV. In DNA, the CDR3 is TGTGCCAGCAGCTTCGGGACAGGGGTTGCATTGCAGTACGTC.

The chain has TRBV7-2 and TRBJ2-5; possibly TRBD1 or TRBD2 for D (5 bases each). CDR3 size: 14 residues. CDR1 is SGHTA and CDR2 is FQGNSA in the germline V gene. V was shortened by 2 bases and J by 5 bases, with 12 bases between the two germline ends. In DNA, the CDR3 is TGTGCCAGCAGCTTAAACGGGGCGGCGGAGACCCAGTACTTC. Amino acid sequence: CASSLNGAAETQYF.

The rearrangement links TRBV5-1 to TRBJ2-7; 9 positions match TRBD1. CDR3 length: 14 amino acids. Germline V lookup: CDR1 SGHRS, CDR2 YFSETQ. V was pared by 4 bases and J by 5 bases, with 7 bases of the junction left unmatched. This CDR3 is CASSGGQGQDEQYF. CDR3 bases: TGCGCCAGCAGCGGGGGACAGGGCCAGGACGAGCAGTACTTC.

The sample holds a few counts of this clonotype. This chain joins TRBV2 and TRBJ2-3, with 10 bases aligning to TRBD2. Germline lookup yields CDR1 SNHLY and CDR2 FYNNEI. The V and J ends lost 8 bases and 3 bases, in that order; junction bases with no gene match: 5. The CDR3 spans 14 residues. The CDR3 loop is CASRSGGGTDTQYF. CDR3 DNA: TGTGCCAGCCGAAGCGGGGGGGGAACAGATACGCAGTATTTT.

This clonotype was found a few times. The CDR3 protein is CSAPGQGTDEQFF. The CDR3 DNA is TGCAGTGCTCCGGGACAGGGAACAGATGAGCAGTTCTTC. The chain employs TRBV20-1 and TRBJ2-1; 9 bases are shared with TRBD1. The germline V gene encodes CDR1 DFQATT and CDR2 SNEGSKA (reference sequence). The CDR3 consists of 13 residues. V trimming: 5 bases; J trimming: 8 bases; junction bases outside the gene matches: 7.

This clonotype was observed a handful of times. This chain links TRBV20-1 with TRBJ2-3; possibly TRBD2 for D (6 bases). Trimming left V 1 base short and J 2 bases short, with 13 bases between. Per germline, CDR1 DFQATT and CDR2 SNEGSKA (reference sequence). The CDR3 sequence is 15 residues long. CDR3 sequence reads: CSARAWPGVTDTQYF. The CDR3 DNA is TGCAGTGCTAGAGCCTGGCCGGGGGTCACAGATACGCAGTATTTT.

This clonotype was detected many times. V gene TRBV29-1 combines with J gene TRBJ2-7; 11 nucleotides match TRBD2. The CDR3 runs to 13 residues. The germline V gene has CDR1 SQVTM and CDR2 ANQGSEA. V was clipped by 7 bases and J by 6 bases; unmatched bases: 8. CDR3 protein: CSATTSGTGEQYV. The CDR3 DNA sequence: TGCAGCGCCACGACTAGCGGGACGGGCGAGCAGTACGTC.

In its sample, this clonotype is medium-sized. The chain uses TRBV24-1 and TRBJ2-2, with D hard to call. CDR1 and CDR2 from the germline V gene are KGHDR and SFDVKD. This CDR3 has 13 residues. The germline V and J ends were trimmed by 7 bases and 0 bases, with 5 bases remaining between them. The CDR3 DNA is TGTGCCACCAGGGGGTCGAACACCGGGGAGCTGTTTTTT. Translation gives CATRGSNTGELFF.

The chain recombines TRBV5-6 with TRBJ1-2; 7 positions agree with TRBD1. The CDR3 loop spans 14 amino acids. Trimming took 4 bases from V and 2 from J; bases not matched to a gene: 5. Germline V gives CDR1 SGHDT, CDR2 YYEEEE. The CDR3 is CASSIRTGNYGYTF. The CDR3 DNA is TGTGCCAGCAGCATTAGGACAGGAAACTATGGCTACACCTTC.

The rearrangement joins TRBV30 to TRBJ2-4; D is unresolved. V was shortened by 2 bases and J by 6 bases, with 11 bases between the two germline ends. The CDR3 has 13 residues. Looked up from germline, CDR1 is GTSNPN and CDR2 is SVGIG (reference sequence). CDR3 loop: CAWSTQGPNIQYF. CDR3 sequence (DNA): TGTGCCTGGAGTACACAAGGTCCAAACATTCAGTACTTC.

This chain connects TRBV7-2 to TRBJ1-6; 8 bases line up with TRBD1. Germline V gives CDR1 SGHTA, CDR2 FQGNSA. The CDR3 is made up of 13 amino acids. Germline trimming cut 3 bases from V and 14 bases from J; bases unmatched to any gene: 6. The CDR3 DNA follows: TGTGCCAGCAGCTTCGGACAGGGAGAGACCCTCCACTTT. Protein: CASSFGQGETLHF.

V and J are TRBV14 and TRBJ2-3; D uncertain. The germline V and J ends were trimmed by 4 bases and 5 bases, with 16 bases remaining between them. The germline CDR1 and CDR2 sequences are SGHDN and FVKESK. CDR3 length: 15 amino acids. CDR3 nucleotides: TGTGCCAGCAGCCGCGCCCTGACATTCGTAGATACGCAGTATTTT. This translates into CASSRALTFVDTQYF.

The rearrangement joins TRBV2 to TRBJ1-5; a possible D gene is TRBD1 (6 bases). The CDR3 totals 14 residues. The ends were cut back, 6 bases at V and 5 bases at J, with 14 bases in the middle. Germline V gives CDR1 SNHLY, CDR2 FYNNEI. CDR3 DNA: TGTGCCAGCAGATACAGGGTAGCGGATCAGCCCCAGCATTTT. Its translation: CASRYRVADQPQHF.

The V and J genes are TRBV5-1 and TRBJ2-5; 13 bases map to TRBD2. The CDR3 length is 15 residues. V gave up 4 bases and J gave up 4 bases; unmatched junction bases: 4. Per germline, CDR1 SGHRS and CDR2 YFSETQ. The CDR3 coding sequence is TGCGCCAGCAGCCCTAGGACTAGCGGGAGAGAGACCCAGTACTTC. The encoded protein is CASSPRTSGRETQYF.

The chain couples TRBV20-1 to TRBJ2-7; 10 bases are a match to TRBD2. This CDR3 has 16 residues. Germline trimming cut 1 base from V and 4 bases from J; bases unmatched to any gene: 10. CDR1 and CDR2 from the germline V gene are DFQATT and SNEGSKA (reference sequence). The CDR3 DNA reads TGCAGTGCTAGAGGTGAACTAGCGGGAAGATTATACGAGCAGTACTTC. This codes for CSARGELAGRLYEQYF.

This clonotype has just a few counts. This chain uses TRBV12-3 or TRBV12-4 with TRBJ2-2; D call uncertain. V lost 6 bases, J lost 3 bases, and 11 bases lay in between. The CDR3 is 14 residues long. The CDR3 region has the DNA TGTGCCAGCAGCATTATACTCTACACCGGGGAGCTGTTTTTT. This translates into CASSIILYTGELFF.

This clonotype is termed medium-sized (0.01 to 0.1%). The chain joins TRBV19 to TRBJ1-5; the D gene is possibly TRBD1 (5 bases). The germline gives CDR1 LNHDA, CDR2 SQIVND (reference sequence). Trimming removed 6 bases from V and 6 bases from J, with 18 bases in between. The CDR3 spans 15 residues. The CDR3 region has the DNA TGTGCCAGTAGCGCTGGTGGGGGGATCCTTCAGCCCCAGCATTTT. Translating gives CASSAGGGILQPQHF.

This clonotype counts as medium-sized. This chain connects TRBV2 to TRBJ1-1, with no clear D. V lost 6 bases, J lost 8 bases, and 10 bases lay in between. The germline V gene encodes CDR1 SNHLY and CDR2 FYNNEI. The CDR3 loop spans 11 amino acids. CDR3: CASSLTVEAFF. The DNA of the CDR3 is TGTGCCAGCAGCCTAACGGTAGAAGCTTTCTTT.